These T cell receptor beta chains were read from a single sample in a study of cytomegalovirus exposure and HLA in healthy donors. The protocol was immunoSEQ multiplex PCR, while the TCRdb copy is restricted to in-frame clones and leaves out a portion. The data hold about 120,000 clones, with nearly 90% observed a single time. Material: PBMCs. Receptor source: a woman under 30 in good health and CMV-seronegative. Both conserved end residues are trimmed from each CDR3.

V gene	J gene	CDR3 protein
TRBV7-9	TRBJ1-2	ASSYFEGVNYGYT
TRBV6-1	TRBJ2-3	ASSERPPDTQY
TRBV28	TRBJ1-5	ASSFTSGMIQPQH
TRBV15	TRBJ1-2	ATSREEALWSYGYT
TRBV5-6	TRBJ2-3	ASSDYLNTSGSTDTQY
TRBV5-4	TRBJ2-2	ASSLQGAVTGELF
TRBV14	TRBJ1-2	ASSPGQGKFGYT
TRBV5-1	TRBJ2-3	ASSLGLAGGQHTQY
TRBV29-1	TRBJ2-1	SVDRDNEQF
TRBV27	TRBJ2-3	ASRSFQGAGDTQY
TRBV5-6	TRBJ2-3	ASSSGDVDTQY
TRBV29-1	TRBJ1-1	SVETGGAFRTEAF
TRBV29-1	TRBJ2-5	SFLRDRVQTQY
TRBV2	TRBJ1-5	ASSVGDLSNQPQH
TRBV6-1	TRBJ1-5	ASSSLSNQPQH
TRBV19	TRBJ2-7	ASSIGQRSAYEQY
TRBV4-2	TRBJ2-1	ASSQGPYLGDNEQF
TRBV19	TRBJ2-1	ASSIQAGEYNEQF
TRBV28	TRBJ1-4	ASSKAPAGNEKLF
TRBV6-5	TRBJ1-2	ASSYSWTEGYGYT
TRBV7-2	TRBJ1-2	ASSLGQGNYGYT
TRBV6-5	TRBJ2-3	ASSYNFWDTQY
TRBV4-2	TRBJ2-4	ASSPSTSGGGSIQY